The 14 T cell receptor beta chains reported below all come from one sample, sequenced in a study of blood T cell repertoires in COVID-19. Here immunoSEQ multiplex PCR was the method, and the copy in TCRdb shows in-frame clones only, minus some. The top ten clones hold 5.5% to 7.5% of a sample with approximately 140,000 clones, over 80% of them seen once. The sequenced material came from PBMCs or T cells enriched from blood (not recorded which). Receptor source: a woman between 45 and 65 years old who had been exposed to COVID-19.

The chain combines TRBV27 with TRBJ1-2, with D perhaps TRBD1 (6 bases). V lost 5 bases to trimming and J lost 6 bases, with 16 bases between them. This CDR3 has 14 amino acids. Germline CDR1 MNHEY, CDR2 SMNVEV (reference sequence). This CDR3 is CASSPGTKGNGYTF. CDR3 DNA: TGTGCCAGCAGTCCCGGGACAAAGGGGAATGGCTACACCTTC.

The rearrangement links TRBV6-5 to TRBJ2-3, with D possibly being TRBD2 (5 bases). CDR3 size: 13 residues. The ends were cut back, 7 bases at V and 2 bases at J, with 10 bases in the middle. Germline assignment: CDR1 MNHEY and CDR2 SVGAGI. The CDR3 spells CASTQTNTDTQYF. CDR3 nucleotide sequence: TGTGCCAGCACCCAGACTAACACAGATACGCAGTATTTT.

This chain uses TRBV5-1 with TRBJ2-3; TRBD2 agrees at 7 bases. This CDR3 is 14 amino acids long. Trimming at V came to 4 bases and at J to 3 bases, leaving 5 bases not matched to a gene. Germline CDR1 SGHRS, CDR2 YFSETQ. The CDR3 nucleotides read TGCGCCAGCAGCACTAGCGTTTTGACAGATACGCAGTATTTT. Its translation: CASSTSVLTDTQYF.

This clone appeared a few times. The sample holds other DNA sequences that translate to the same CDR3. The rearrangement uses TRBV7-9 and TRBJ1-3, with TRBD1 matching over 7 bases. The CDR3 sequence is 15 residues long. Germline assignment: CDR1 SEHNR and CDR2 FQNEAQ (reference sequence). V shed 1 base, J shed 4 bases, and the junction held 4 bases outside the gene matches. The CDR3 sequence is CASSLEGAQGNTIYF. In DNA, the CDR3 is TGTGCCAGCAGCTTAGAGGGGGCGCAGGGAAACACCATATATTTT.

This clone appeared once. The rearrangement links TRBV12-3 or TRBV12-4 to TRBJ1-1; D possibly corresponds to TRBD1 (5 bases). This CDR3 spans 12 amino acids. The V end lost 8 bases, the J end lost 3 bases, and 10 bases lay between the germline ends. Written as DNA, the CDR3 is TGTGCCAGCTCTCCAGGGTACACTGAAGCTTTCTTT. As protein: CASSPGYTEAFF.

The CDR3: CASSRAHRATNYGYTF. CDR3 DNA: TGTGCCAGCAGCCGAGCCCACAGGGCCACTAACTATGGCTACACCTTC. This sequence joins TRBV3-1 (or the pseudogene TRBV3-2) and TRBJ1-2; D possibly corresponds to TRBD1 (6 bases). The CDR3 length is 16 residues. CDR1 and CDR2 from the germline V gene are LGHDT and YNNKEL (reference sequence). V was pared by 4 bases and J by 0 bases, with 15 bases between.

The chain is built from TRBV7-2 and TRBJ1-4; 8 positions match TRBD1. This CDR3 is 15 amino acids long. Germline-derived CDR1 and CDR2 are SGHTA and FQGNSA. The J segment lost 8 bases and the V segment lost 5 bases, leaving 10 bases of the junction unmatched. CDR3 in amino acids: CASSLRQGTVEKLFF. The CDR3 DNA reads as TGTGCCAGCAGCCTACGACAGGGGACCGTGGAAAAACTGTTTTTT.

This chain joins TRBV7-2 and TRBJ1-6; possible D gene TRBD1, 6 bases. This CDR3 is 14 amino acids long. The V end was cut by 2 bases, the J end by 7 bases, with 9 bases between. The germline CDR1 and CDR2 sequences are SGHTA and FQGNSA. The CDR3 loop is CASSLIQGNSPLHF. CDR3 sequence (DNA): TGTGCCAGCAGCTTAATACAGGGAAATTCACCCCTCCACTTT. The full variable domain, in which reference TRBV7-2 and TRBJ1-6 provide the parts outside the CDR3, is GAGVSQSPSNKVTEKGKDVELRCDPISGHTALYWYRQSLGQGLEFLIYFQGNSAPDKSGLPSDRFSAERTGGSVSTLTIQRTQQEDSAVYLCASSLIQGNSPLHFGNGTRLTVT.

This clone was seen many times. The rearrangement joins TRBV19 to TRBJ2-1; 9 bases align to TRBD1. CDR1 LNHDA and CDR2 SQIVND come from the germline V gene (reference sequence). The CDR3 contains 15 residues. After removal of 3 bases from V and 4 bases from J, the junction contained 4 bases not matched to a gene. CDR3 protein: CASSILGQGYNEQFF. In nucleotides, the CDR3 is TGTGCCAGTAGTATCCTAGGACAGGGGTACAATGAGCAGTTCTTC.

The chain has TRBV2 and TRBJ2-7, with 9 bases identical to TRBD2. The CDR3 extends over 15 amino acids. V shed 6 bases, J shed 3 bases, and the junction held 9 bases outside the gene matches. The germline V gene encodes CDR1 SNHLY and CDR2 FYNNEI. As DNA, the CDR3 is TGTGCCAGCAGGATGTCGACTAGCGGAATCTACGAGCAGTACTTC. Translation: CASRMSTSGIYEQYF.

This clone is a singleton in its sample. The genes are TRBV27 and TRBJ1-5; the match to TRBD1 covers 8 bases. Germline V gene sequence: CDR1 MNHEY, CDR2 SMNVEV (reference sequence). CDR3 size: 14 residues. V dropped 8 bases and J dropped 7; count of bases not matched to a gene: 10. CDR3 loop: CASRLGQAPQPQHF. The CDR3 DNA reads TGTGCCAGCCGGTTGGGACAGGCCCCCCAGCCCCAGCATTTT.

This chain uses TRBV19 with TRBJ2-7; 8 bases align to TRBD2. Per germline, CDR1 LNHDA and CDR2 SQIVND (reference sequence). Trimming removed 6 bases from V and 0 bases from J; junction bases left unmatched: 16. This CDR3 region has 18 residues. As DNA, the CDR3 is TGTGCCAGTAGCCTAACAACTAGCGGAGTTAAAAGCTCCTACGAGCAGTACTTC. The encoded protein is CASSLTTSGVKSSYEQYF.

The chain uses TRBV5-6 and TRBJ2-7; 8 nucleotides line up with TRBD1. Unmatched junction bases numbered 12, after V lost 3 bases and J lost 4 bases. There are 16 residues in the CDR3. In germline, CDR1 is SGHDT, CDR2 YYEEEE. The CDR3 nucleotides read TGTGCCAGCAGCTGGAGGGGGACAGGAAATAATTACGAGCAGTACTTC. Translated: CASSWRGTGNNYEQYF.

The genes are TRBV13 and TRBJ1-1, with TRBD1 matching 8 bases. Germline V gives CDR1 PRHDT, CDR2 FYEKMQ (reference sequence). The CDR3 runs 16 residues. V shed 7 bases and J 1 base; nucleotides not matched to a gene: 11. The CDR3 here is CASTWGTGFSNTEAFF. The CDR3 nucleotides read TGTGCCAGCACTTGGGGGACAGGTTTCTCGAACACTGAAGCTTTCTTT. Full variable domain (missing parts from reference TRBV13 and TRBJ1-1): AAGVIQSPRHLIKEKRETATLKCYPIPRHDTVYWYQQGPGQDPQFLISFYEKMQSDKGSIPDRFSAQQFSDYHSELNMSSLELGDSALYFCASTWGTGFSNTEAFFGQGTRLTVV.